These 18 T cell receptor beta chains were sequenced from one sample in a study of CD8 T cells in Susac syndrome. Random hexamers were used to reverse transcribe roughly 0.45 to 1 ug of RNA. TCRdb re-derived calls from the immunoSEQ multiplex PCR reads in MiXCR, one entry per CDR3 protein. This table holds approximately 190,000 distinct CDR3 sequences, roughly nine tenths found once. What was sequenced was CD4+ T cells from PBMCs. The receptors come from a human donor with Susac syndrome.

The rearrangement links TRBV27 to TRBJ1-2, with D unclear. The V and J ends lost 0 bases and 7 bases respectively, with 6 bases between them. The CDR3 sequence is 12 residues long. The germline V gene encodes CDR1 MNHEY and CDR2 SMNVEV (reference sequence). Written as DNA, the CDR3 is TGTGCCAGCAGTTTATCAGGCGCTGGCTACACCTTC. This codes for CASSLSGAGYTF.

CDR3 residues: CASSESGQGELFF. CDR3 nucleotide sequence: TGTGCCAGCAGTGAAAGTGGACAGGGGGAACTGTTTTTT. This chain joins TRBV6-1 and TRBJ1-4; TRBD1 matches at 10 bases. CDR3 length equals 13 residues. V lost 2 bases and J lost 12; bases outside the gene matches: 3. Per the germline V gene, CDR1 is MNHNS and CDR2 is SASEGT.

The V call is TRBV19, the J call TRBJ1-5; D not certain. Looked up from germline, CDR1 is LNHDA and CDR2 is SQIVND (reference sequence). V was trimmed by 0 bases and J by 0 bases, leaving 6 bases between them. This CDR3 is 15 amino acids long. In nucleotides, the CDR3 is TGTGCCAGTAGTATAGAGTGGGGTAGCAATCAGCCCCAGCATTTT. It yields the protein CASSIEWGSNQPQHF.

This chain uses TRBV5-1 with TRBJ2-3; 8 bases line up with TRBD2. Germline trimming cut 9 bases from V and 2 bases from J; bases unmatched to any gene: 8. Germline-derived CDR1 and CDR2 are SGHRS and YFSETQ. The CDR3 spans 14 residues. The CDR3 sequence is CATFSGTSTDTQYF. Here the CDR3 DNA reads TGCGCCACCTTTAGCGGGACCTCCACAGATACGCAGTATTTT.

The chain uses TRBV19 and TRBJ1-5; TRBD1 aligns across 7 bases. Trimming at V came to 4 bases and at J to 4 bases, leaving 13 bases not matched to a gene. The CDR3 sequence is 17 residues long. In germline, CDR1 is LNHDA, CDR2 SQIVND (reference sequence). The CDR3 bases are TGTGCCAGTAGTAACCCCCTCGACGACAGGGCAAATCAGCCCCAGCATTTT. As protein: CASSNPLDDRANQPQHF.

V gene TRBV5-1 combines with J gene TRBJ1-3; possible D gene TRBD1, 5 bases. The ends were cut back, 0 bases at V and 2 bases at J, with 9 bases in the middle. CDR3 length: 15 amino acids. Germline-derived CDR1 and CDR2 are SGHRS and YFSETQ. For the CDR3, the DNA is TGCGCCAGCAGCTTGGGCGGGGACCCTGGAAACACCATATATTTT. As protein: CASSLGGDPGNTIYF. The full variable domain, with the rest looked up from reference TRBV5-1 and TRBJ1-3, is KAGVTQTPRYLIKTRGQQVTLSCSPISGHRSVSWYQQTPGQGLQFLFEYFSETQRNKGNFPGRFSGRQFSNSRSEMNVSTLELGDSALYLCASSLGGDPGNTIYFGEGSWLTVV.

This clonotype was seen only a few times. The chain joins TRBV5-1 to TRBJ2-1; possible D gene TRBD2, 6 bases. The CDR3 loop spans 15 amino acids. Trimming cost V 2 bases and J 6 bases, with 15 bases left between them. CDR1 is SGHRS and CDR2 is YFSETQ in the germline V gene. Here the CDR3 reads CASSLAGEIFNEQFF. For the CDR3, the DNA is TGCGCCAGCAGCTTAGCGGGTGAAATCTTCAATGAGCAGTTCTTC.

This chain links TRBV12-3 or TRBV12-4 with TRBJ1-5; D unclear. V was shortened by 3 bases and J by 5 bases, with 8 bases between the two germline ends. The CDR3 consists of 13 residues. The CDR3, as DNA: TGTGCCAGCAGTTTTCCCCCTGATCAGCCCCAGCATTTT. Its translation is CASSFPPDQPQHF.

Here the CDR3 reads CASSREGAEGTEAFF. DNA of the CDR3: TGCGCCAGCAGCCGGGAGGGGGCAGAAGGTACTGAAGCTTTCTTT. The rearrangement uses TRBV5-1 and TRBJ1-1; 7 bases fit TRBD1. V shed 4 bases and J 5 bases; nucleotides not matched to a gene: 11. The V gene's germline CDR1 is SGHRS and CDR2 YFSETQ. This CDR3 spans 15 amino acids.

The CDR3 sequence: CAWSVLVGNEQYF. In nucleotides, the CDR3 is TGTGCCTGGAGTGTACTGGTCGGAAACGAGCAGTACTTC. The rearrangement joins TRBV30 to TRBJ2-7; no firm D call. Per the germline V gene, CDR1 is GTSNPN and CDR2 is SVGIG (reference sequence). Trimming shortened V by 0 bases and J by 5 bases, and 11 bases separated the two germline ends. The CDR3 runs 13 residues.

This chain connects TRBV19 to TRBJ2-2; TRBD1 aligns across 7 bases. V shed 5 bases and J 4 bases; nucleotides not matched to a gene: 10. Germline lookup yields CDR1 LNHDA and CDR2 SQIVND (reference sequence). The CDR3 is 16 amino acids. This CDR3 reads CASSGNPGQSTGELFF. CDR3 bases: TGTGCCAGTAGTGGCAACCCGGGACAGAGCACCGGGGAGCTGTTTTTT.

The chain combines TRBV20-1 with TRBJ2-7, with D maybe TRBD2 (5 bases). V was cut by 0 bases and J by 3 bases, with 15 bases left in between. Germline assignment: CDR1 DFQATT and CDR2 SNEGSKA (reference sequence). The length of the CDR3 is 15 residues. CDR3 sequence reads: CSARDGKWVYYEQYF. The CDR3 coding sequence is TGCAGTGCTAGAGACGGGAAATGGGTTTACTACGAGCAGTACTTC.

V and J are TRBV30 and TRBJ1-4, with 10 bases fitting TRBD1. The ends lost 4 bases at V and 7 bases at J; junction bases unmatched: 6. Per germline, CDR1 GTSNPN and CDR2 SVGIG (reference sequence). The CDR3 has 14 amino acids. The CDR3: CAWNVGQGSEKLFF. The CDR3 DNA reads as TGTGCCTGGAATGTGGGACAGGGGTCTGAAAAACTGTTTTTT. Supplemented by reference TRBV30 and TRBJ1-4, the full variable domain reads SQTIHQWPATLVQPVGSPLSLECTVEGTSNPNLYWYRQAAGRGLQLLFYSVGIGQISSEVPQNLSASRPQDRQFILSSKKLLLSDSGFYLCAWNVGQGSEKLFFGSGTQLSVL.

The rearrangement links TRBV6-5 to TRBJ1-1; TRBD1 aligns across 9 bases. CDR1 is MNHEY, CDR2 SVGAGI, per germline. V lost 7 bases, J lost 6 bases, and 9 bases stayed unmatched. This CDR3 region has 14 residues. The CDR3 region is CASTSTGGVPEAFF. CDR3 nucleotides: TGTGCCAGCACATCGACAGGGGGAGTCCCTGAAGCTTTCTTT.

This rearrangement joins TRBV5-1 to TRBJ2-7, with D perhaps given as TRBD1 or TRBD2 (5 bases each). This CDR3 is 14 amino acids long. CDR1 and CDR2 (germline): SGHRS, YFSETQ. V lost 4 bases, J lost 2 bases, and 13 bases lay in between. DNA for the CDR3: TGCGCCAGCAGCACTGGGGGAGTGACCTACGAGCAGTACTTC. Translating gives CASSTGGVTYEQYF.

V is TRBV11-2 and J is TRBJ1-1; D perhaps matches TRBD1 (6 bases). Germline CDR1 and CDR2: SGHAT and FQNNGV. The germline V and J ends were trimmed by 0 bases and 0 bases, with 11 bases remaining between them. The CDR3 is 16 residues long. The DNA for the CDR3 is TGTGCCAGCAGCTTAGAAGGGGGGTTGTTGAACACTGAAGCTTTCTTT. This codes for CASSLEGGLLNTEAFF.

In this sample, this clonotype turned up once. CDR3 nucleotides: TGTGCCAGCAGCCCACTGACAGAACCCTACGAGCAGTACTTC. Protein sequence: CASSPLTEPYEQYF. The chain has TRBV5-6 and TRBJ2-7, with D perhaps matching TRBD1 (5 bases). V shed 4 bases and J shed 2 bases, with 13 bases lying between them. Looked up from germline, CDR1 is SGHDT and CDR2 is YYEEEE. CDR3 length: 14 residues.

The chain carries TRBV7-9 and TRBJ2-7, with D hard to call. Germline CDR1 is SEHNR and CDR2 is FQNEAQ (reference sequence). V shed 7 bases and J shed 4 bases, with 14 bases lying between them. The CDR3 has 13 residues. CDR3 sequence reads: CASNRLTNYEQYF. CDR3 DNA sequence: TGTGCCAGCAACCGTCTCACCAATTACGAGCAGTACTTC. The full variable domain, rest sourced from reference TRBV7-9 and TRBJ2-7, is DTGVSQNPRHKITKRGQNVTFRCDPISEHNRLYWYRQTLGQGPEFLTYFQNEAQLEKSRLLSDRFSAERPKGSFSTLEIQRTEQGDSAMYLCASNRLTNYEQYFGPGTRLTVT.